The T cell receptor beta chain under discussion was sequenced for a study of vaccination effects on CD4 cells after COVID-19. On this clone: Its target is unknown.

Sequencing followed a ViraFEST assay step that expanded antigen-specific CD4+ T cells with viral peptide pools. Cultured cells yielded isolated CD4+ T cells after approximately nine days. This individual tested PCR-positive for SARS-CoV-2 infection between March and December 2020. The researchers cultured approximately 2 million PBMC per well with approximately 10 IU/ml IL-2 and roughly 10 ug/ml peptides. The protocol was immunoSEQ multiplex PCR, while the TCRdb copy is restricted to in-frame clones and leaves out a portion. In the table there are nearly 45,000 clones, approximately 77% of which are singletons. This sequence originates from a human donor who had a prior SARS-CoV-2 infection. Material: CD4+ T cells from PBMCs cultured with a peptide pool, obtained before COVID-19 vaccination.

This chain's CDR3 is CASSATSGRGETQYF. The DNA for the CDR3 is TGTGCCAGCAGTGCGACTAGCGGGAGAGGGGAGACCCAGTACTTC. V and J are TRBV2 and TRBJ2-5, with 12 nucleotides matching TRBD2. Looked up from germline, CDR1 is SNHLY and CDR2 is FYNNEI. The CDR3 has 15 amino acids. V shed 4 bases, J shed 5 bases, and the junction held 5 bases outside the gene matches.